The rows below give T cell receptor beta chains drawn from one sample of a study of identical twins. TCRdb reprocessed the 5' RACE reads with MiXCR, giving one entry per CDR3 protein. The sample includes some 500,000 distinct CDR3 sequences, 9% to 10% of them seen just once. This sample also belongs to another study, concerning yellow fever vaccine responses in identical twins.

Input material: PBMCs. These receptors all come from a woman aged 18-30 years in good health. CDR3s include the opening cysteine and the closing phenylalanine or tryptophan. Each record gives: D gene, J gene, V gene, clone size, CDR3 DNA, CDR3 protein. D genes are given only for firm matches. A clone size is listed for some rows: how often the clone was seen (once, few, many), or a class if it is expanded.

. TRBJ2-1 TRBV5-1 many TGCGCCAGCAGGGACGGGGGAAGCTCCTACAATGAGCAGTTCTTC CASRDGGSSYNEQFF
TRBD1 TRBJ2-1 TRBV7-9 many TGTGCCAGCAGCTTAGGTAGGGGGCTGCTCGGCAATGAGCAGTTCTTC CASSLGRGLLGNEQFF
TRBD2 TRBJ2-3 TRBV29-1 few TGCAGCGTCAGCGGACTAGCGGAAGGGACCCGCACAGATACGCAGTATTTT CSVSGLAEGTRTDTQYF
TRBD2 TRBJ2-2 TRBV5-4 . TGTGCCAGCAGCCGACTAGCGGGGGGGCGATTCGGGGAGCTGTTTTTT CASSRLAGGRFGELFF
. TRBJ2-7 TRBV5-1 few TGCGCCAGCAGCTTAAGACCATTCAACGAGCAGTACTTC CASSLRPFNEQYF
. TRBJ2-3 TRBV6-1 few TGTGCCAGCAACACGGTTTGGAGCACAGATACGCAGTATTTT CASNTVWSTDTQYF
TRBD2 TRBJ2-5 TRBV28 few TGTGCCAGCAGCCGTCGACTAGCCATCGGAGAGACCCAGTACTTC CASSRRLAIGETQYF
TRBD2 TRBJ2-1 TRBV7-3 many TGTGCCAGCAGCTCGGGACTAGCGGGGATAAATGAGCAGTTCTTC CASSSGLAGINEQFF
. TRBJ1-1 TRBV6-1 . TGTGCCAGCAGGGGCGGAAAGAACACTGAAGCTTTCTTT CASRGGKNTEAFF
TRBD1 TRBJ2-1 TRBV30 . TGTGCCTGGAATAGTGGGACAGCAGAATTCAGCTCCTACAATGAGCAGTTCTTC CAWNSGTAEFSSYNEQFF
TRBD2 TRBJ2-2 TRBV20-1 few TGCAGTGCTCCCCGGGGGGCCGGGGAGCTGTTTTTT CSAPRGAGELFF
. TRBJ2-5 TRBV10-3 many TGTGCCATCAGTGAAACCTCATCCACACGAGACTATAGACTTTCAGGTTGCTTC CAISETSSTRDYRLSGCF
. TRBJ2-3 TRBV25-1 many TGTGCCAGCAGTGACAGTACCCTAATGCCAGATACGCAGTATTTT CASSDSTLMPDTQYF
TRBD1 TRBJ2-2 TRBV7-2 . TGTGCCAGCAGCTTATTACAGGGGACAGGGGAGCTGTTTTTT CASSLLQGTGELFF
. TRBJ1-2 TRBV11-2 . TGTGCCAGCACCCCCGGGGGAGATGGCTACACCTTC CASTPGGDGYTF